Following are 24 T cell receptor beta chains from one sample sequenced in a study of T cells after yellow fever vaccination. TCRdb processed the 5' RACE reads anew with MiXCR; each CDR3 protein has one entry. The sample shows around 310,000 distinct CDR3 sequences, roughly 9.4% of them seen only once. The source was PBMCs, collected on the day of the first yellow fever vaccination. The origin of the receptors is a man in his late teens or twenties who received the YFV17D yellow fever vaccine.

As concerns this clonotype: The junction differs from germline at one of its ends, possibly a read error. The chain recombines TRBV7-9 with TRBJ1-4; 11 bases are shared with TRBD1. CDR3 size: 17 residues. Germline V gives CDR1 SEHNR, CDR2 FQNEAQ (reference sequence). The CDR3 nucleotides read TGTGCCAGCAGCCCGCGACCTGGGACAGGGGGTAATGGAAAACTGTTTTTT. It codes for CASSPRPGTGGNGKLFF. The whole variable domain, remainder taken from reference TRBV7-9 and TRBJ1-4, is DTGVSQNPRHKITKRGQNVTFRCDPISEHNRLYWYRQTLGQGPEFLTYFQNEAQLEKSRLLSDRFSAERPKGSFSTLEIQRTEQGDSAMYLCASSPRPGTGGNGKLFFGSGTQLSVL.

This clonotype appeared a few times. The chain uses TRBV2 and TRBJ1-2, with TRBD1 matching 10 bases. The V gene's germline CDR1 is SNHLY and CDR2 FYNNEI. V gave up 5 bases and J gave up 6 bases; unmatched junction bases: 6. The CDR3 has 14 residues. CDR3 nucleotides: TGTGCCAGCAGTAACCGGACAGGGGGGCATGGCTACACCTTC. The encoded protein is CASSNRTGGHGYTF.

This clonotype was detected a few times. The chain couples TRBV5-5 to TRBJ1-6, with D maybe TRBD1 (6 bases). Germline-derived CDR1 and CDR2 are SGHKS and YYEKEE (reference sequence). CDR3 length: 15 residues. Trimming removed 0 bases from V and 6 bases from J, with 10 bases in between. CDR3 sequence (DNA): TGTGCCAGCAGCTTGGCTGGCAGGGGTAATTCACCCCTCCACTTT. The encoded protein is CASSLAGRGNSPLHF.

This clonotype turned up a few times. V gene TRBV27 combines with J gene TRBJ1-2, with unresolved D. V was pared by 3 bases and J by 3 bases, with 14 bases between. CDR1 is MNHEY, CDR2 SMNVEV, per germline (reference sequence). The CDR3 contains 15 residues. CDR3 residues: CASSFNGRPYYGYTF. In DNA, the CDR3 is TGTGCCAGCAGTTTCAACGGCAGACCATACTATGGCTACACCTTC.

For the CDR3, the DNA is TGCGCCAGCAGTGAGATCGGACTAGCGGGGGGACCTAGCACAGATACGCAGTATTTT. Its translation: CASSEIGLAGGPSTDTQYF. The chain couples TRBV10-1 to TRBJ2-3; 14 bases agree with TRBD2. Germline trimming cut 2 bases from V and 0 bases from J; bases unmatched to any gene: 7. The CDR3 extends over 19 amino acids. The V gene's germline CDR1 is WNHNN and CDR2 SYGVQD (reference sequence).

The DNA of the CDR3 is TGCGCCAGCAACCACCTCAGGGACCAGCCCCAGCATTTT. The encoded protein is CASNHLRDQPQHF. J is TRBJ1-5 and V is TRBV4-1, with D possibly matching TRBD1 (5 bases). Trimming took 7 bases from V and 7 from J, leaving 14 bases between them. The germline CDR1 and CDR2 sequences are MGHRA and YSYEKL. CDR3 length: 13 residues.

This rearrangement joins TRBV3-1 to TRBJ1-1; TRBD1 might be the D (6 bases). This CDR3 contains 14 residues. Germline V gene sequence: CDR1 LGHDT, CDR2 YNNKEL (reference sequence). Trimming stripped 5 bases from V and 6 bases from J, with 16 bases between. CDR3 nucleotides: TGTGCCAGCAGCGATATAGGGACATCGGCTGAAGCTTTCTTT. This translates into CASSDIGTSAEAFF.

The genes are TRBV5-1 and TRBJ2-2; 7 bases match TRBD1. V trimming: 7 bases; J trimming: 2 bases; junction bases outside the gene matches: 17. Germline V gene lookup returns CDR1 SGHRS and CDR2 YFSETQ. The CDR3 contains 18 residues. The CDR3 sequence is CASRPIWAGTVNTGELFF. Here the CDR3 DNA reads TGCGCCAGCCGACCGATTTGGGCCGGGACAGTAAACACCGGGGAGCTGTTTTTT.

This clonotype was seen a handful of times. The V gene is TRBV12-3 or TRBV12-4, the J gene TRBJ1-6; 9 bases are shared with TRBD1. This CDR3 has 15 amino acids. V trimming: 6 bases; J trimming: 10 bases; junction bases outside the gene matches: 10. The chain's CDR3 is CASRPGQGFGSPLHF. CDR3 sequence (DNA): TGTGCCAGCAGACCGGGACAGGGCTTCGGCTCACCCCTCCACTTT.

This clonotype was detected only a few times. The V gene is TRBV5-1, the J gene TRBJ2-5; possibly TRBD1 for D (5 bases). This CDR3 is built from 14 residues. V lost 0 bases to trimming and J lost 5 bases, with 11 bases between them. The germline V gene has CDR1 SGHRS and CDR2 YFSETQ. CDR3 residues: CASSLEQAGETQYF. DNA for the CDR3: TGCGCCAGCAGCTTGGAACAGGCCGGGGAGACCCAGTACTTC.

This clonotype appeared a few times. V gene TRBV12-3 or TRBV12-4 combines with J gene TRBJ1-2; D call uncertain. The CDR3 covers 13 residues. V lost 2 bases and J 8 bases, leaving 12 bases between the germline ends. CDR3 region: CASSLWREGGYTF. DNA of the CDR3: TGTGCCAGCAGTTTATGGAGGGAAGGAGGCTACACCTTC.

This clonotype was observed a few times. The chain is built from TRBV6-6 and TRBJ1-5, with unresolved D. Trimming stripped 7 bases from V and 7 bases from J, with 11 bases between. This CDR3 has 12 residues. CDR1 and CDR2 from the germline V gene are MNHNY and SVGAGI (reference sequence). This CDR3 is CASIGVQQPQHF. DNA for the CDR3: TGTGCCAGCATTGGGGTTCAACAGCCCCAGCATTTT.

In its sample, this clonotype was seen many times. This chain connects TRBV24-1 to TRBJ2-3; tentatively, D is TRBD2 (7 bases). Germline values: CDR1 KGHDR, CDR2 SFDVKD. There are 16 residues in the CDR3. V was shortened by 4 bases and J by 4 bases, with 17 bases between the two germline ends. The CDR3 is CATSEAQGRDPDTQYF. Written as DNA, the CDR3 is TGTGCCACCAGTGAGGCCCAGGGGAGGGACCCAGATACGCAGTATTTT.

This sequence joins TRBV7-2 and TRBJ2-5; D unresolved. The germline gives CDR1 SGHTA, CDR2 FQGNSA. Deletions cut 7 bases from V and 7 bases from J, with 19 bases between. This CDR3 has 14 residues. CDR3 sequence: CASTSSNLRRTQYF. CDR3 sequence (DNA): TGTGCCAGCACCTCCTCCAACCTGCGGAGGACCCAGTACTTC.

V is TRBV5-1 and J is TRBJ2-3; D is unclear. V was trimmed by 4 bases and J by 2 bases, leaving 11 bases between them. Germline values: CDR1 SGHRS, CDR2 YFSETQ. This CDR3 region has 14 residues. The CDR3 region has the DNA TGCGCCAGCAGCCTCTCTCCTTACACAGATACGCAGTATTTT. Translated, it gives CASSLSPYTDTQYF.

The chain joins TRBV14 to TRBJ2-1; possibly TRBD2 for D (6 bases). This CDR3 comprises 14 residues. V was trimmed by 0 bases and J by 8 bases, leaving 11 bases between them. Germline V lookup: CDR1 SGHDN, CDR2 FVKESK. CDR3 in DNA: TGTGCCAGCAGCCAAGAAATGGGGGGATATGAGCAGTTCTTC. Translation: CASSQEMGGYEQFF.

This clonotype was found a few times. The gene calls are TRBV7-2 and TRBJ2-3, with D unresolved. In germline, CDR1 is SGHTA, CDR2 FQGNSA. This CDR3 contains 15 residues. V was clipped by 1 base and J by 1 base, with 9 bases between them. CDR3 region: CASSLGWVGTDTQYF. Written as DNA, the CDR3 is TGTGCCAGCAGCTTAGGGTGGGTAGGCACAGATACGCAGTATTTT. Using reference TRBV7-2 and TRBJ2-3 for the parts outside the CDR3, the full variable domain is GAGVSQSPSNKVTEKGKDVELRCDPISGHTALYWYRQSLGQGLEFLIYFQGNSAPDKSGLPSDRFSAERTGGSVSTLTIQRTQQEDSAVYLCASSLGWVGTDTQYFGPGTRLTVL.

In this sample, this clonotype turned up many times. The V call is TRBV7-3, the J call TRBJ2-1; 10 positions match TRBD2. V lost 4 bases and J lost 8; bases outside the gene matches: 5. The V gene's germline CDR1 is SGHTA and CDR2 FQGTGA. The length of the CDR3 is 14 residues. The CDR3 bases are TGTGCCAGCAGCTCCAGCGGGGGGGCTTATGAGCAGTTCTTC. It translates to CASSSSGGAYEQFF. The entire variable domain, with the rest obtained from reference TRBV7-3 and TRBJ2-1, is as follows: GAGVSQTPSNKVTEKGKYVELRCDPISGHTALYWYRQSLGQGPEFLIYFQGTGAADDSGLPNDRFFAVRPEGSVSTLKIQRTERGDSAVYLCASSSSGGAYEQFFGPGTRLTVL.

The chain uses TRBV20-1 and TRBJ2-5; 7 bases are shared with TRBD2. There are 13 residues in the CDR3. From germline, CDR1 is DFQATT and CDR2 SNEGSKA (reference sequence). CDR3 nucleotide sequence: TGCGCAGCGCTTCGGGGGGAGGAAGAGACCCAGTACTTC. Protein product: CAALRGEEETQYF.

The genes are TRBV4-2 and TRBJ1-1; the D is unclear. Germline CDR1 is LGHNA and CDR2 is YNFKEQ. The V end lost 1 base, the J end lost 1 base, and 13 bases lay between the germline ends. The CDR3 is 16 amino acids. The DNA of the CDR3 is TGTGCCAGCAGCCAAGTCGTTAAGGGTAGGAACACTGAAGCTTTCTTT. It codes for CASSQVVKGRNTEAFF.

This rearrangement joins TRBV7-9 to TRBJ1-1; 8 nucleotides agree with TRBD1. The junction had 3 bases not matched to a gene; V was cut back by 0 bases and J by 3 bases. CDR3 size: 15 residues. CDR1 SEHNR and CDR2 FQNEAQ come from the germline V gene (reference sequence). CDR3 bases: TGTGCCAGCAGCTTAGCGAGGACAGGGCACACTGAAGCTTTCTTT. Protein: CASSLARTGHTEAFF. Together with reference TRBV7-9 and TRBJ1-1, the CDR3 gives the full variable domain: DTGVSQNPRHKITKRGQNVTFRCDPISEHNRLYWYRQTLGQGPEFLTYFQNEAQLEKSRLLSDRFSAERPKGSFSTLEIQRTEQGDSAMYLCASSLARTGHTEAFFGQGTRLTVV.

The sample holds a few counts of this clonotype. This chain uses TRBV27 with TRBJ2-4, with D possibly TRBD1 on 6 matching bases. CDR3 size: 14 residues. CDR1 is MNHEY, CDR2 SMNVEV, per germline (reference sequence). The V and J ends lost 8 bases and 11 bases respectively, with 22 bases between them. CDR3 sequence reads: CASRAGTRNELQYF. For the CDR3, the DNA is TGTGCCAGCCGCGCCGGGACAAGAAATGAACTTCAGTACTTC.

This clonotype appeared many times. V usage is TRBV7-6 and J usage is TRBJ2-5, with TRBD2 matching over 10 bases. The J segment lost 2 bases and the V segment lost 4 bases, leaving 4 bases of the junction unmatched. CDR1 and CDR2 from the germline V gene are SGHVS and FNYEAQ. This CDR3 comprises 15 residues. The CDR3 loop reads CASSSRTSGQETQYF. CDR3 in DNA: TGTGCCAGCAGCTCCCGGACTAGCGGACAAGAGACCCAGTACTTC. Together with reference TRBV7-6 and TRBJ2-5, the CDR3 gives the full variable domain: GAGVSQSPRYKVTKRGQDVALRCDPISGHVSLYWYRQALGQGPEFLTYFNYEAQQDKSGLPNDRFSAERPEGSISTLTIQRTEQRDSAMYRCASSSRTSGQETQYFGPGTRLLVL.

The chain employs TRBV7-6 and TRBJ2-5; the D is unclear. Germline V gene sequence: CDR1 SGHVS, CDR2 FNYEAQ. V gave up 8 bases and J gave up 0 bases, with 16 bases separating them. CDR3 length: 15 residues. For the CDR3, the DNA is TGTGCCAGCCAAAACCTACGTGGTTACCAAGAGACCCAGTACTTC. It encodes CASQNLRGYQETQYF.